Sequencing of this TCR beta chain was carried out in a study of T cell changes during pregnancy in multiple sclerosis. Here immunoSEQ multiplex PCR was the method, and the copy in TCRdb shows in-frame clones only, minus some. The sample yields more than 40,000 clones, 85% to 95% seen once. Sequenced material: CD4+ T cells from peripheral blood mononuclear cells, taken in the second trimester of pregnancy. The receptor was isolated from a female donor with multiple sclerosis, enrolled in a pregnancy study.

This chain's CDR3 is CASSRDRDGKDTQYF. In nucleotides, the CDR3 is TGCGCCAGCAGCCGGGACAGGGACGGAAAGGATACGCAGTATTTT. The chain uses TRBV4-3 and TRBJ2-3, with TRBD1 identical over 9 bases. CDR3 size: 15 residues. V lost 4 bases and J lost 6; bases outside the gene matches: 8. Looked up from germline, CDR1 is LGHNA and CDR2 is YSLEER.